This TCR beta chain was retrieved from a study of blood T cell repertoires in COVID-19. Clones were read by immunoSEQ multiplex PCR, and TCRdb kept only the in-frame ones, dropping some. Of around 160,000 clones in the sample, around four fifths were seen once. Deletions cut 4 bases from V and 3 bases from J, with 10 bases between. The CDR3 contains 13 residues. Germline loops: CDR1 LGHDT, CDR2 YNNKEL (reference sequence). Sequencing input: peripheral blood. This clonotype was sampled from a human donor in a cohort sampled during active COVID-19. V is TRBV3-1 (or the pseudogene TRBV3-2) and J is TRBJ2-7; D perhaps matches TRBD1 (6 bases). DNA for the CDR3: TGTGCCAGCAGCCCGGGACATTACTACGAGCAGTACTTC. Amino acid sequence: CASSPGHYYEQYF.